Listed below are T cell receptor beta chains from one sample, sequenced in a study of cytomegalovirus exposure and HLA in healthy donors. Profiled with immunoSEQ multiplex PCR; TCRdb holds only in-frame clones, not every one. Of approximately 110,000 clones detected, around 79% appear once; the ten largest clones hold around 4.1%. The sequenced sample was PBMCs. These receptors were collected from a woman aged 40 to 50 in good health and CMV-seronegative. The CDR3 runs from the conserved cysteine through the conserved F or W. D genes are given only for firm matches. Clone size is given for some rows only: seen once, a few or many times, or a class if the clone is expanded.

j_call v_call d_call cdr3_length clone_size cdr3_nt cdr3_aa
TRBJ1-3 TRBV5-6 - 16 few TGTGCCAGCAGCTACAGGGATTGGGACTCTGGAAACACCATATATTTT CASSYRDWDSGNTIYF
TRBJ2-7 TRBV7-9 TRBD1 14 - TGTTCCAGCAGCTTAGTCGAGACAGGGGACGAGCAGTACTTC CSSSLVETGDEQYF
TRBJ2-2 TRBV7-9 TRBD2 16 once TGTGCCAGCAGCTTTGACGGGGGGGCGTATGCCGGGGAGCTGTTTTTT CASSFDGGAYAGELFF
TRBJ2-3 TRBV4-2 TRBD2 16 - TGTGCCAGCAGCCCCTGTTTAGCGGGGTCGGCAGATACGCAGTATTTT CASSPCLAGSADTQYF
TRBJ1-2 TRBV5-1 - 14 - TGCGCCAGCAGCTTGGCCGGCGGAAGTGGTGGCTACACCTTC CASSLAGGSGGYTF
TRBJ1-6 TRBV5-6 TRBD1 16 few TGTGCCAGCAGCTGGTACAGGGGGCCCCTTAATTCACCCCTCCACTTT CASSWYRGPLNSPLHF
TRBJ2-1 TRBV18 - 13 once TGTGCCAGCTCACAAACTACGGGGAATGAGCAGTTCTTC CASSQTTGNEQFF
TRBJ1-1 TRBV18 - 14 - TGTGCCAGCTCACCCGACATGGGTGACACTGAAGCTTTCTTT CASSPDMGDTEAFF
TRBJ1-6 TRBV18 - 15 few TGTGCCAGCTCACCCCGACAGGCAACTGATTCACCCCTCCACTTT CASSPRQATDSPLHF
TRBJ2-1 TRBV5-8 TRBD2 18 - TGTGCCAGCAGCACCCAGCGGGCTAGCGGGGGGGGCTACAATGAGCAGTTCTTC CASSTQRASGGGYNEQFF
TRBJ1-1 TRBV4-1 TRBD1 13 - TGCGCCAGCAGCTCCCGACAGGGCCAACTAGCTTTCTTT CASSSRQGQLAFF
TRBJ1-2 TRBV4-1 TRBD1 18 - TGCGCCAGCAGCCCAAGGGGGACAGGGGGCGATATGAACTATGGCTACACCTTC CASSPRGTGGDMNYGYTF
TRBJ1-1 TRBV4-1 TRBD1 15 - TGCGCCAGCAGCCAAACAGACAGGGGGCATGGTGAAGCTTTCTTT CASSQTDRGHGEAFF
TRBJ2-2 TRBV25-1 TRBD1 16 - TGTGCCAGCAGTGATTCCACAGGGGGCTGGGCCGGGGAGCTGTTTTTT CASSDSTGGWAGELFF
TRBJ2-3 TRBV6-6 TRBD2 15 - TGTGCCAGCAGTAAGACCGCGGGACTAGCGGATACGCAGTATTTT CASSKTAGLADTQYF
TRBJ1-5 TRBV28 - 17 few TGTGCCAGCAGCGGAGGGGTGTCGACTTATAGCAATCAGCCCCAGCATTTT CASSGGVSTYSNQPQHF
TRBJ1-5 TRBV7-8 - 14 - TGTGCCAGCAGCTTAGGGGGGGGAACGCAGCCCCAGCATTTT CASSLGGGTQPQHF
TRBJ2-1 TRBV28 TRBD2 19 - TGTGCCAGCAGTTCGGTAAAACTAGCGGGAGGGCCCTCCTACAATGAGCAGTTCTTC CASSSVKLAGGPSYNEQFF
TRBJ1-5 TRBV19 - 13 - TGTGCCAGTACGGTCTTTGAAAATCAGCCCCAGCATTTT CASTVFENQPQHF
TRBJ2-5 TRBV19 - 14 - TGTGCCAGTAGTCCCTCGACAGAGCAAGAGACCCAGTACTTC CASSPSTEQETQYF
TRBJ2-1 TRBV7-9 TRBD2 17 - TGTGCCAGCAGCCCCAGACTAGCGGGGGGCCGAAACAATGAGCAGTTCTTC CASSPRLAGGRNNEQFF
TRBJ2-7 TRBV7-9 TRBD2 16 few TGTTCCAGCAGCTTAGCCCGGGGGGGAGGTCTCGGCGAGCAGTACTTC CSSSLARGGGLGEQYF
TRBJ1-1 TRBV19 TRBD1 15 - TGTGCCAGTAGTATCCACAGGGGCATGAACACTGAAGCTTTCTTT CASSIHRGMNTEAFF
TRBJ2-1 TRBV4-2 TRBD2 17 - TGTGCCAGCAGCCAAGACTGGGCGGGAGCATCCTCCAATGAGCAGTTCTTC CASSQDWAGASSNEQFF
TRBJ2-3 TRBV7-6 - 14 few TGTGCCAGCAGACCGCAGGCTGGCACAGATACGCAGTATTTT CASRPQAGTDTQYF
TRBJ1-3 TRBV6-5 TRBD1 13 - TGTGCCAGCAGTGGGACAGCTGGAAACACCATATATTTT CASSGTAGNTIYF
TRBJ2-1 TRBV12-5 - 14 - TGTGCTAGTGGTTTGGCCCAGGGTTCCGGTGAGCAGTTCTTC CASGLAQGSGEQFF
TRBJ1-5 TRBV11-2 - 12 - TGTGCCAGCAGCTTAGCGGGACAGCCCCAGCATTTT CASSLAGQPQHF
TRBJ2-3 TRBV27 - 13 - TGTGCCAGCAGCACCAACAGGGAAGATACGCAGTATTTT CASSTNREDTQYF
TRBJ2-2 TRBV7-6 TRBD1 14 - TGTGCCAGCAGCCGTACAGGGGACACCGGGGAGCTGTTTTTT CASSRTGDTGELFF
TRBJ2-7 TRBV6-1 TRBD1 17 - TGTGCCAGCAGCGAATCTCCGGCCGGGACAGGGTTCCACGAGCAGTACTTC CASSESPAGTGFHEQYF
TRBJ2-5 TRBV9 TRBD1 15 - TGTGCCAGCAACCGACTATGGGACAGGACAGAGACCCAGTACTTC CASNRLWDRTETQYF
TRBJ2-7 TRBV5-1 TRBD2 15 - TGCGCCAGCAGCCAGAGGACTAGCCTCAACTACGAGCAGTACTTC CASSQRTSLNYEQYF
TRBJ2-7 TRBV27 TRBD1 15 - TGTGCCAGCAGTGTCAGACAGGGGCTTCTGGAAGAGCAGTACTTC CASSVRQGLLEEQYF
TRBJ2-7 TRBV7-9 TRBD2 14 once TGTGCCAGCAGCCGACGACTAGCGGGAGACGAGCAGTACTTC CASSRRLAGDEQYF
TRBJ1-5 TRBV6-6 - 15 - TGTGCCAGCAGTTTGGGGGGGGGTGGCAATCAGCCCCAGCATTTT CASSLGGGGNQPQHF
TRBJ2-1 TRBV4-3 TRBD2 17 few TGCGCCAGCAGCCCCCGGACTAGCGGGCGGGTCTACAATGAGCAGTTCTTC CASSPRTSGRVYNEQFF
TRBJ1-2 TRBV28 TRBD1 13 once TGTGCCAGCAGTCCGGACAGGGGCGGGGGCTACACCTTC CASSPDRGGGYTF
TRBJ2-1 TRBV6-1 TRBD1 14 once TGTGCCAGCACTCTACAGGGGGCAGGAAATGAGCAGTTCTTC CASTLQGAGNEQFF
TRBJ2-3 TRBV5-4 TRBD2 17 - TGTGCCAGCAGCTTGGGAGTTACGAGCGGGGGCACAGATACGCAGTATTTT CASSLGVTSGGTDTQYF
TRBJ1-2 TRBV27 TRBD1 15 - TGTGCCAGCAGCCCCCGCGACAGGGGCGCCTATGGCTACACCTTC CASSPRDRGAYGYTF
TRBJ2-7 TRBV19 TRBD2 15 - TGTGCCAGTAGTATTGAGCTAGCGGGGCAGTACGAGCAGTACTTC CASSIELAGQYEQYF
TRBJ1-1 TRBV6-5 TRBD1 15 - TGTGCCAGCAGTCCCCGGACAGGGCGTCACACTGAAGCTTTCTTT CASSPRTGRHTEAFF
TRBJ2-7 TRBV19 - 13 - TGTGCCAGTAGTACGGGTAGGGAGTACGAGCAGTACTTC CASSTGREYEQYF
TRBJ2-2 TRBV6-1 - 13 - TGTGCCAGCAGTGAGATCCGAGACGGGGAGCTGTTTTTT CASSEIRDGELFF
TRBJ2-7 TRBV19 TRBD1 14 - TGTGCCAGTAACCAACAGGGGCCCCGCTACGAGCAGTACTTC CASNQQGPRYEQYF
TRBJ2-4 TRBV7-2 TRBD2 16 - TGTGCCAGCAGCTCGACTAGCGGGAGGGGGGGGGACATTCAGTACTTC CASSSTSGRGGDIQYF
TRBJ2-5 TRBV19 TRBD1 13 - TGTGCCAGTAGAAACGGACAGGGGGGGACCCAGTACTTC CASRNGQGGTQYF